Its frequency marks the clone carrying this TCR beta chain as medium-sized. Its target is not known. The sample belongs to a study of cytomegalovirus exposure and HLA in healthy donors. Findings of the study overall: A list of more than 150 TCR beta chains associated with cytomegalovirus was given. One later analysis reportedly identified an Asian-associated ancestry cluster that showed fewer N-insertions than the approximately 670-donor mean. V segments that were indistinguishable, TRBV6-2 and TRBV6-3 among them, were omitted from analysis. In a later analysis, TCR beta V- and J-gene trimming was associated with a missense DCLRE1C variant.

Use of 60 Vbeta and 13 Jbeta primers characterized the PCR. The protocol was immunoSEQ multiplex PCR, while the TCRdb copy is restricted to in-frame clones and leaves out a portion. This sample's table has 35,000 to 45,000 clones. Germline trimming cut 4 bases from V and 5 bases from J; bases unmatched to any gene: 10. The CDR3 covers 15 residues. CDR1 is SGHVS and CDR2 is FNYEAQ in the germline V gene. The clonotype originates from a human donor in good health. This chain joins TRBV7-6 and TRBJ1-1; 7 positions match TRBD1. Material: PBMCs. CDR3 in DNA: TGTGCCAGCAGCTCTCGACAGGGCCGGGGGACTGAAGCTTTCTTT. Translating gives CASSSRQGRGTEAFF.